The text below deals with one T cell receptor beta chain. Germline lookup yields CDR1 MNHEY and CDR2 SVGAGI. The CDR3 extends over 13 amino acids. V was shortened by 6 bases and J by 5 bases, with 13 bases between the two germline ends. The cohort comprised adults aged roughly 18 to 95 years residing in under 30 US areas. This entry is derived from a study of blood T cell repertoires in COVID-19. Study information: Sites in the United States, Italy and Spain provided acute and convalescent COVID-19 samples. Sample material is recorded as cDNA or gDNA derived from T cells, B-cell-depleted T cells, or PBMCs.

Sequencing was performed with immunoSEQ multiplex PCR; in TCRdb, only in-frame clones are kept and a portion is missing. This sample carries fewer than 350,000 clones, 80% to 90% of them seen once, and the ten largest clones take approximately 4.4%. The sequenced material came from PBMCs or T cells enriched from blood (not recorded which). The chain combines TRBV6-5 with TRBJ1-2; D perhaps matches TRBD1 (6 bases). This TCR was sampled from a woman between 40 and 50 years old with acute COVID-19. CDR3 residues: CASSTGQFYGYTF. The CDR3 nucleotides are TGTGCCAGCAGCACCGGACAGTTTTATGGCTACACCTTC.